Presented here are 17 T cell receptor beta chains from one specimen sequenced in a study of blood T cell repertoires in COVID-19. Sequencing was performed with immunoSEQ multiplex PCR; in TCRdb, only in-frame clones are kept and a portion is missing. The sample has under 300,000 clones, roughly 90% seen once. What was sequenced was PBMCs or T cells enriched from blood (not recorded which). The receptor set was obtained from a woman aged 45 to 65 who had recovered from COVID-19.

CDR3: CASSLVGQGTTEAFF. For the CDR3, the DNA is TGTGCCAGCAGCTTAGTCGGCCAGGGTACGACTGAAGCTTTCTTT. The chain is built from TRBV7-2 and TRBJ1-1; TRBD1 might be the D (5 bases). This CDR3 comprises 15 residues. V shed 1 base and J shed 5 bases, with 14 bases lying between them. The V gene's germline CDR1 is SGHTA and CDR2 FQGNSA.

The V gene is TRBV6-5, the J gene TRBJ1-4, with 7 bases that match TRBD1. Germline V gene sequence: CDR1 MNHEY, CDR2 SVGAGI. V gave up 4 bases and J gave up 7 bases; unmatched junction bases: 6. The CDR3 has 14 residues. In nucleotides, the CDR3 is TGTGCCAGCAGTTGGAGGGGGCAGGGTGAAAAACTGTTTTTT. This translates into CASSWRGQGEKLFF.

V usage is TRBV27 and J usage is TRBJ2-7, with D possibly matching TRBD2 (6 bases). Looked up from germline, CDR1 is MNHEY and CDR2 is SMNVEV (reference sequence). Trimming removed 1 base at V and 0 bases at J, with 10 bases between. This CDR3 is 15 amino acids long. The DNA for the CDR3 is TGTGCCAGCAGTTTATTTAGCGGTAGCTCCTACGAGCAGTACTTC. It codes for CASSLFSGSSYEQYF.

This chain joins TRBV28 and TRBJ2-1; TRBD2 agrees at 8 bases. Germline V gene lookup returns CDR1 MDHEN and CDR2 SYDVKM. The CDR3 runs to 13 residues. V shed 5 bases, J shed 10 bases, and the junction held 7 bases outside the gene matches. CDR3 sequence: CASSPVRGGEQFF. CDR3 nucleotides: TGTGCCAGCAGTCCAGTACGGGGGGGAGAGCAGTTCTTC. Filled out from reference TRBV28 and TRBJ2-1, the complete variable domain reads DVKVTQSSRYLVKRTGEKVFLECVQDMDHENMFWYRQDPGLGLRLIYFSYDVKMKEKGDIPEGYSVSREKKERFSLILESASTNQTSMYLCASSPVRGGEQFFGPGTRLTVL.

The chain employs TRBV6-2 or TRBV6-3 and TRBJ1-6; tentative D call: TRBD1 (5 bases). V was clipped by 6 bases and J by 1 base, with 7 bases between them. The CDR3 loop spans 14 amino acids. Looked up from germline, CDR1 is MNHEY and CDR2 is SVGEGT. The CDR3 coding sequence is TGTGCCAGCAGCGACAGTTCCTATAATTCACCCCTCCACTTT. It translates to CASSDSSYNSPLHF.

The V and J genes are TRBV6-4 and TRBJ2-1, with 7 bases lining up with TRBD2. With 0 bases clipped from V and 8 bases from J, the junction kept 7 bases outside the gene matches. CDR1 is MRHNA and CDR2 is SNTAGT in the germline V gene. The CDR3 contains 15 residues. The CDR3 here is CASSDSGGRFDEQFF. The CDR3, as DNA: TGTGCCAGCAGTGACTCAGGCGGGAGATTCGATGAGCAGTTCTTC.

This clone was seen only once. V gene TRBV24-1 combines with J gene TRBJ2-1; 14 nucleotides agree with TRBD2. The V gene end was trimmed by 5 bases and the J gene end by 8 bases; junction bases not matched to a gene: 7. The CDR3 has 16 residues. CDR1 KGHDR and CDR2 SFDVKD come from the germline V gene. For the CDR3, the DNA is TGTGCCACCAGTGCCTGGGGGACTAGCGGGAGAGATGAGCAGTTCTTC. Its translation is CATSAWGTSGRDEQFF.

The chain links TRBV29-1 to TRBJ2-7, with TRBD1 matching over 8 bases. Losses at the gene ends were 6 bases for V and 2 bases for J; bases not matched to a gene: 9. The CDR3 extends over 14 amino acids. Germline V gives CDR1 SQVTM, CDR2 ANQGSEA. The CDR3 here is CSVEYWDRPYEQYF. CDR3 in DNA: TGCAGCGTCGAGTATTGGGACAGGCCCTACGAGCAGTACTTC.

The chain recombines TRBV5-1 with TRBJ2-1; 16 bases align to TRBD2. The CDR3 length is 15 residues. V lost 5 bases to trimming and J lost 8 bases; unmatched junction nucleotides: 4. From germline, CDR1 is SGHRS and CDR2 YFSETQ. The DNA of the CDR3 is TGCGCCAGCAGTTCCGGGACTAGCGGGAGGGATGAGCAGTTCTTC. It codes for CASSSGTSGRDEQFF.

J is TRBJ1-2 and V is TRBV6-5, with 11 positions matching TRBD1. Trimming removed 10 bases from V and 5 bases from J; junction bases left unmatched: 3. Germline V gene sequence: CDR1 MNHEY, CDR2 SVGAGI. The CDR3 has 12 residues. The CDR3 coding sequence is TGTGCCACCGGGGACAGGGGGTATGGCTACACCTTC. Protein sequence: CATGDRGYGYTF.

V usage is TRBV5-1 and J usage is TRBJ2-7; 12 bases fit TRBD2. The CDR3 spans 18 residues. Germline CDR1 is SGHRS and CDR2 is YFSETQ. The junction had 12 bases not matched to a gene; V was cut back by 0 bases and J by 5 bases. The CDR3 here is CASSLVPLLAGGRNEQYF. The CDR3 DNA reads TGCGCCAGCAGCTTGGTCCCGTTACTAGCGGGAGGAAGGAACGAGCAGTACTTC.

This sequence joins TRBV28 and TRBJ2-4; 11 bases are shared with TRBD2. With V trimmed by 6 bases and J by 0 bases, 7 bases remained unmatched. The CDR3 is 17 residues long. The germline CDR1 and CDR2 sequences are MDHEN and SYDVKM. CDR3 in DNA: TGTGCCAGCAGACCAACTAGCGGGAGTCGAGCCAAAAACATTCAGTACTTC. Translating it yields CASRPTSGSRAKNIQYF.

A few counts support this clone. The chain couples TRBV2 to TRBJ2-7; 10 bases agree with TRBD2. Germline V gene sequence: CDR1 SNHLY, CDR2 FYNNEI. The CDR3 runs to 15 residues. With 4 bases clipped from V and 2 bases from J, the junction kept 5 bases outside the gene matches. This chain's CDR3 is CASSGGSGRTYEQYF. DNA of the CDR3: TGTGCCAGCAGTGGAGGTAGCGGGAGGACCTACGAGCAGTACTTC.

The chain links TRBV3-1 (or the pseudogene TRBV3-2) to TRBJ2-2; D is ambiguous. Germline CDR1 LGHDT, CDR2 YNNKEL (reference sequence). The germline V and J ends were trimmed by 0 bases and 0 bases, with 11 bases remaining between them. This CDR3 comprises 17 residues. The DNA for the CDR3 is TGTGCCAGCAGCCAAGAGCGCTTCAGGTCGAACACCGGGGAGCTGTTTTTT. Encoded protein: CASSQERFRSNTGELFF.

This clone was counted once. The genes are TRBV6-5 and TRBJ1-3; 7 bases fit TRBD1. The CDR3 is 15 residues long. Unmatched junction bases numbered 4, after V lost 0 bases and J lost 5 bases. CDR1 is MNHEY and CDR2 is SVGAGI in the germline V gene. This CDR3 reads CASSYSNRGRNTIYF. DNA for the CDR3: TGTGCCAGCAGTTACTCGAACAGGGGTAGAAACACCATATATTTT.

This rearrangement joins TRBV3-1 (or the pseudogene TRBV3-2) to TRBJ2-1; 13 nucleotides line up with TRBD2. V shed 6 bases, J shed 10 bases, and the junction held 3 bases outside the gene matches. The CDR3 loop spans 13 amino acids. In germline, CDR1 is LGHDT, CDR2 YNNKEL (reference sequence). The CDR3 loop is CASRRLAGGEQFF. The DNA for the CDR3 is TGTGCCAGCAGGAGACTAGCGGGAGGAGAGCAGTTCTTC.

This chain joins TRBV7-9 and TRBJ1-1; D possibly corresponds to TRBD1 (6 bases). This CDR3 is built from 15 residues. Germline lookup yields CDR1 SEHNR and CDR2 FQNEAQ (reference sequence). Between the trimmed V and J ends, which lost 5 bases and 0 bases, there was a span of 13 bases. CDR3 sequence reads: CASSIPTGLNTEAFF. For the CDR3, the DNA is TGTGCCAGCAGCATCCCGACAGGCTTGAACACTGAAGCTTTCTTT.